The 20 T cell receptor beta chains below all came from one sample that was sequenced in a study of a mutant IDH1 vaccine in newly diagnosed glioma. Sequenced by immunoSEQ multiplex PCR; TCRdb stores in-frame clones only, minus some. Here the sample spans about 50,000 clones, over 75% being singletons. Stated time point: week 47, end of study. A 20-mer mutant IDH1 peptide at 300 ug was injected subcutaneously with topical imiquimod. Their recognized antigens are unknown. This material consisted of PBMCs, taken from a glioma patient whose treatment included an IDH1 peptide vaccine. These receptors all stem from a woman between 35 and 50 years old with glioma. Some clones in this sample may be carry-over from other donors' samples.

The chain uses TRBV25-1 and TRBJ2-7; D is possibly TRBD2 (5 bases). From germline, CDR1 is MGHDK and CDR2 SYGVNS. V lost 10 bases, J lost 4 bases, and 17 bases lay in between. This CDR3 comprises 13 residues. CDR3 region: CAIGRGLGYEQYF. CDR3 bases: TGTGCCATTGGGCGAGGACTCGGTTACGAGCAGTACTTC.

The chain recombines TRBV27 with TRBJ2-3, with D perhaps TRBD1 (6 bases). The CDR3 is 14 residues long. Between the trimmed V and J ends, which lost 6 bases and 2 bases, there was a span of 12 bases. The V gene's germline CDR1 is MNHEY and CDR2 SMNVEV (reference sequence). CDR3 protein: CASSPGGNTDTQYF. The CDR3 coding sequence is TGTGCCAGCAGCCCTGGGGGCAACACAGATACGCAGTATTTT.

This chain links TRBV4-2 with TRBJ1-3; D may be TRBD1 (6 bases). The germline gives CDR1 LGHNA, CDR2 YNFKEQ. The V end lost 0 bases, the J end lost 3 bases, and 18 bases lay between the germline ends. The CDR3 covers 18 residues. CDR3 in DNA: TGTGCCAGCAGCCAAGATCTTGTTGGGGGCGTTGGTGGAAACACCATATATTTT. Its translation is CASSQDLVGGVGGNTIYF.

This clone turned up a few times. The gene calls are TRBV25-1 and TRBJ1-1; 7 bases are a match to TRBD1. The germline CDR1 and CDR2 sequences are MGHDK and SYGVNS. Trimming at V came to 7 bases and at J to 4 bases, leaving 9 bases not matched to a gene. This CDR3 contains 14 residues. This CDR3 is CASTRQGWGTEAFF. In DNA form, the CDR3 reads TGTGCCAGCACTCGACAGGGATGGGGCACTGAAGCTTTCTTT.

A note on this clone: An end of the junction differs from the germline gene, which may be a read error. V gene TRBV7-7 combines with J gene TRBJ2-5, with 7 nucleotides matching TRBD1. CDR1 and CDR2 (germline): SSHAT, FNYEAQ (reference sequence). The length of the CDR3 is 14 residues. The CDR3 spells CASSLMTGIETQYF. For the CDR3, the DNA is TGTGCTAGCAGCTTAATGACAGGGATAGAGACCCAGTACTTC.

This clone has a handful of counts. The CDR3 sequence: CASSEARYGYGYTF. The DNA of the CDR3 is TGTGCCAGCAGTGAAGCGAGGTACGGATATGGCTACACCTTC. The chain employs TRBV25-1 and TRBJ1-2; D is ambiguous. The CDR3 has 14 amino acids. V dropped 2 bases and J dropped 5 bases, with 12 bases sitting between them. Germline V gene sequence: CDR1 MGHDK, CDR2 SYGVNS.

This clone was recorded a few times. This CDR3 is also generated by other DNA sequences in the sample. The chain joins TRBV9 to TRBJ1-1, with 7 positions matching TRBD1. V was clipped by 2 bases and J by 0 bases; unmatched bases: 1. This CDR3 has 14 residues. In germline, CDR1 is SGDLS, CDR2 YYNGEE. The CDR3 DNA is TGTGCCAGCAGCGTGACAGGGATGAACACTGAAGCTTTCTTT. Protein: CASSVTGMNTEAFF.

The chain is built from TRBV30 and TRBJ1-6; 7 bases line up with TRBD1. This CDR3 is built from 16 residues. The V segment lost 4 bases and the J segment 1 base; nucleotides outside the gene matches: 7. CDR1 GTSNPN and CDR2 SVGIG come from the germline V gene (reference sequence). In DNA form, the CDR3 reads TGTGCCTGGACCCACCAGGGGGGGTCCTATAATTCACCCCTCCACTTT. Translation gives CAWTHQGGSYNSPLHF.

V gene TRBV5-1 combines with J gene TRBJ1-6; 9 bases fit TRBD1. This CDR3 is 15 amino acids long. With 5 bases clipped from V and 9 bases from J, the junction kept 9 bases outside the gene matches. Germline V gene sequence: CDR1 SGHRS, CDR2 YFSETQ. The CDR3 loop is CASRPGGQGPSPLHF. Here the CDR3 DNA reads TGCGCCAGCAGGCCTGGGGGACAGGGTCCTTCACCCCTCCACTTT. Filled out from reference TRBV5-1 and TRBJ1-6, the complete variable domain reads KAGVTQTPRYLIKTRGQQVTLSCSPISGHRSVSWYQQTPGQGLQFLFEYFSETQRNKGNFPGRFSGRQFSNSRSEMNVSTLELGDSALYLCASRPGGQGPSPLHFGNGTRLTVT.

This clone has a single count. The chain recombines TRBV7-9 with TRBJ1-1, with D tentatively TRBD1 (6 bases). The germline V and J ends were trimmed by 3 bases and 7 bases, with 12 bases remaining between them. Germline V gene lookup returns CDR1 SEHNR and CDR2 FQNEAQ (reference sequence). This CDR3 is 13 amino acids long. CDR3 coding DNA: TGTGCCAGCAGCTTTGGGGGGCAGGGTGAAGCTTTCTTT. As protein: CASSFGGQGEAFF.

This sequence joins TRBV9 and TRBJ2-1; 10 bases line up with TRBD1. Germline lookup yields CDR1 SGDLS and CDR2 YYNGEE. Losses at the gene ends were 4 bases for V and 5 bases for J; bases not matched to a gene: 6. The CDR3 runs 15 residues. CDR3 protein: CASSPGTGEHNEQFF. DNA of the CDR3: TGTGCCAGCAGCCCTGGGACAGGGGAACACAATGAGCAGTTCTTC.

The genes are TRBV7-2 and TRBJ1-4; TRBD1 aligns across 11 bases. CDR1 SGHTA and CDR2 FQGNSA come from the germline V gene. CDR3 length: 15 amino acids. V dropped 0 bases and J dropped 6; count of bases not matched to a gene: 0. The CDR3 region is CASSLADRGHEKLFF. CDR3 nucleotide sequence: TGTGCCAGCAGCTTAGCGGACAGGGGGCATGAAAAACTGTTTTTT.

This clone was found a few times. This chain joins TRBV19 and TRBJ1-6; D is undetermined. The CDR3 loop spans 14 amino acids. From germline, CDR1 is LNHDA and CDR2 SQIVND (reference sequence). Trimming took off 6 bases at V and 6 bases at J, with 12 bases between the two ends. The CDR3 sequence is CASRERRLNSPLHF. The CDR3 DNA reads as TGTGCCAGTAGGGAGAGAAGGCTTAATTCACCCCTCCACTTT. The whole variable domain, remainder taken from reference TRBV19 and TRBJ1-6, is DGGITQSPKYLFRKEGQNVTLSCEQNLNHDAMYWYRQDPGQGLRLIYYSQIVNDFQKGDIAEGYSVSREKKESFPLTVTSAQKNPTAFYLCASRERRLNSPLHFGNGTRLTVT.

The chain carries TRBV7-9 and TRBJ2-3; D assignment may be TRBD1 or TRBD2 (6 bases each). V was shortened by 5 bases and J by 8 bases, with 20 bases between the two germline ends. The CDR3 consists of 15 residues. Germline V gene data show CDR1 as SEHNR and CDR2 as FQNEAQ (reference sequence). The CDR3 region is CASSHPGRGHGTQYF. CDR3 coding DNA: TGTGCCAGCAGCCATCCTGGTCGGGGGCACGGTACGCAGTATTTT.

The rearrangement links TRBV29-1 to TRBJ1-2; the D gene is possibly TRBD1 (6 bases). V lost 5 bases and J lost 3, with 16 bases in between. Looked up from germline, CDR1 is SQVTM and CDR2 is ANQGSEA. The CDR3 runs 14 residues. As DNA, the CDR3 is TGCAGCGTTCTGAGGGGGGGACGAGACTATGGCTACACCTTC. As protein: CSVLRGGRDYGYTF.

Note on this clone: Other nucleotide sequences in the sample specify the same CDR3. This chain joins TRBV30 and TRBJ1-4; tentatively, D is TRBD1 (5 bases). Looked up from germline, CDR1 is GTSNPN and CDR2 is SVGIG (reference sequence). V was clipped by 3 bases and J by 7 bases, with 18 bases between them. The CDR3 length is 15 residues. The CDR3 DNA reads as TGTGCCTGGAGCGTACCTGGCGGAGGGGTTGAAAAACTGTTTTTT. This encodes CAWSVPGGGVEKLFF.

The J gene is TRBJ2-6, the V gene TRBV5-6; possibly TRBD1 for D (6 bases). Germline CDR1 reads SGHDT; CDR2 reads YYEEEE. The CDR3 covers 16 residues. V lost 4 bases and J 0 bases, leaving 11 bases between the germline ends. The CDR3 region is CASSPDSFSGANVLTF. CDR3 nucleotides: TGTGCCAGCAGCCCGGACAGTTTCTCTGGGGCCAACGTCCTGACTTTC.

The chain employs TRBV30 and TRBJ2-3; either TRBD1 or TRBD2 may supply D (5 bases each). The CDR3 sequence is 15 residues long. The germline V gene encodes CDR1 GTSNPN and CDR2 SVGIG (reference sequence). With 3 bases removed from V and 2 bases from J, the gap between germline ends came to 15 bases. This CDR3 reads CAWRVEGTFTDTQYF. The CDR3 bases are TGTGCCTGGAGGGTAGAGGGGACCTTCACAGATACGCAGTATTTT.

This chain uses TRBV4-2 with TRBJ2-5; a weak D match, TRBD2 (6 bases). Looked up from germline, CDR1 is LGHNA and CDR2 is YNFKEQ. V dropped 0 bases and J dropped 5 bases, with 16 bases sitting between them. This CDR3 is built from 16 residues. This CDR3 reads CASSQDVSGVEETQYF. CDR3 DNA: TGTGCCAGCAGCCAAGACGTTTCGGGGGTAGAGGAGACCCAGTACTTC.

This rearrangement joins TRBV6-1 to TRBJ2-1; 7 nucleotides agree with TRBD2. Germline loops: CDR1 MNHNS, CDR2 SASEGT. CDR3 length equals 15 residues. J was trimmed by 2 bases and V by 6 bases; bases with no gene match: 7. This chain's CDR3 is CASSEGGAAYNEQFF. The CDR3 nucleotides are TGTGCCAGCAGCGAGGGAGGGGCGGCCTACAATGAGCAGTTCTTC.